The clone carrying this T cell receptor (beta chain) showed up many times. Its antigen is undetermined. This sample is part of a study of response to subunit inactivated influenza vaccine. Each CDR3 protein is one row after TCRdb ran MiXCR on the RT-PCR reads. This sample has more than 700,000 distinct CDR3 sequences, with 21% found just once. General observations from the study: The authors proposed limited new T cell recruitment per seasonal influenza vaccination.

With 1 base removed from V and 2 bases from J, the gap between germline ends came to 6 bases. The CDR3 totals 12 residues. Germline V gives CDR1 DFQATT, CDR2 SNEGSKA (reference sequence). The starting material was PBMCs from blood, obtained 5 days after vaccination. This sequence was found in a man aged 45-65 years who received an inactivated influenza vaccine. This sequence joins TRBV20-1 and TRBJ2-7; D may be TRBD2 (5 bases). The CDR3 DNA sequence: TGCAGTGCTAGAGGAGGGCCCTACGAGCAGTACTTC. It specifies CSARGGPYEQYF.